The clone carrying this T cell receptor beta chain was seen a handful of times. Germline lookup yields CDR1 SGHTA and CDR2 FQGNSA. Trimming cost V 5 bases and J 0 bases, with 10 bases left between them. This CDR3 region has 14 residues. Production of TCR cDNA was by 5'RACE template switching, which also added a universal primer site and UMIs. Each CDR3 protein is one row after TCRdb ran MiXCR on the 5' RACE reads. The table lists around 300,000 distinct CDR3 sequences, 13% of them singletons. The data were obtained in a study of T cells after yellow fever vaccination. For the study at large: It was SMART-Seq v4 Ultra Low Input that prepared the fractions with low cell numbers.

The TCR comes from a young man who received the YFV17D yellow fever vaccine. The chain joins TRBV7-2 to TRBJ1-1; D not resolved. The sample here was CD4+ T cells sorted from PBMCs, taken 45 days after the yellow fever booster vaccination. Here the CDR3 reads CASSVLQMNTEAFF. CDR3 in DNA: TGTGCCAGCAGCGTGCTACAAATGAACACTGAAGCTTTCTTT.